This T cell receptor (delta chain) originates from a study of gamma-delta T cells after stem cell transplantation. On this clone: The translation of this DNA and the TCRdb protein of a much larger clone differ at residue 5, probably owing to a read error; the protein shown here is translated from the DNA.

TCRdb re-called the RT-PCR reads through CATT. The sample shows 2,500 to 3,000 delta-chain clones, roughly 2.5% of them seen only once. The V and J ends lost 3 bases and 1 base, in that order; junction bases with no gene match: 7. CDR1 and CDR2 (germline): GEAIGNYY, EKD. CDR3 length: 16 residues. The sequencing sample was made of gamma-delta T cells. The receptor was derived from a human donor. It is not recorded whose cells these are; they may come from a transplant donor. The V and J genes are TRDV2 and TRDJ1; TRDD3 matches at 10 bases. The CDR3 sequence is CACDSLLGDSTDKLIF. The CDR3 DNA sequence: TGTGCCTGTGACTCGTTACTGGGGGATTCCACCGATAAACTCATCTTT.